The clone carrying this T cell receptor beta chain has more than one count but fewer than ten. The antigen is unknown. The data were obtained in a study of response to subunit inactivated influenza vaccine. The CDR3 has 15 residues. J gave up 7 bases and V 6 bases, and 10 bases lay outside the gene matches. Germline V gives CDR1 SQVTM, CDR2 ANQGSEA. Study-wide results and caveats: That few new T cells are recruited by each seasonal influenza vaccination was the authors' suggestion.

Each CDR3 protein gets one entry after TCRdb re-called the RT-PCR reads with MiXCR. This sample has 500,000 to 750,000 distinct CDR3 sequences, with 14% found just once. Material: PBMCs from blood, obtained 11 to 12 days after vaccination. The receptor was derived from a middle-aged man who received an inactivated influenza vaccine. The chain joins TRBV29-1 to TRBJ2-4; TRBD1 aligns across 12 bases. The CDR3 coding sequence is TGCAGCGTGTCTACCGGGACAGGGGGCATGAACATTCAGTACTTC. It translates to CSVSTGTGGMNIQYF.